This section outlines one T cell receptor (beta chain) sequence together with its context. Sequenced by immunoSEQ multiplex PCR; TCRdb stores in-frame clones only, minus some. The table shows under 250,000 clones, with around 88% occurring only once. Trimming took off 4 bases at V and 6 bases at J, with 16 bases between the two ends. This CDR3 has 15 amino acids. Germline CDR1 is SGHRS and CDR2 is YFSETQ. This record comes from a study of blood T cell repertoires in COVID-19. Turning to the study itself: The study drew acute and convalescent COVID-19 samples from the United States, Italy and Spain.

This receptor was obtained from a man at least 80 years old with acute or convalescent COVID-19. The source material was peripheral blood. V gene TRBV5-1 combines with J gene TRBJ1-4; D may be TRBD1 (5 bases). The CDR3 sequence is CASSLSGTQDEKLFF. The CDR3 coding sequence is TGCGCCAGCAGCCTCTCGGGGACTCAGGATGAAAAACTGTTTTTT.